This TCR beta chain emerged from a study of patients and donors after allogeneic stem cell transplantation. This clonotype was counted only a few times. The CDR3 runs to 14 residues. Germline-derived CDR1 and CDR2 are SGDLS and YYNGEE. Trimming pared 4 bases from V and 5 bases from J, leaving 16 bases between. TCRdb called the RT-PCR reads again in MiXCR, with one record for every CDR3 protein. The sample includes about 400,000 distinct CDR3 sequences, 16% of them seen just once. This rearrangement joins TRBV9 to TRBJ2-7, with D unclear. The receptor's source is a human donor who was either an allogeneic HSCT recipient or a stem cell or donor lymphocyte infusion donor (not recorded which). It is not recorded whose cells these are; they may come from a transplant donor. Sequenced: blood, either unsorted or a sorted T cell fraction (not recorded which). CDR3 in amino acids: CASSLRAGSHEQYF. The CDR3 nucleotides read TGTGCCAGCAGCCTCCGCGCTGGTTCCCACGAGCAGTACTTC.